The 13 T cell receptor beta chains reported below all come from one sample, sequenced in a study of spatial heterogeneity in lung cancer. TCRdb analysed the 5' RACE reads with MiXCR anew, one entry per CDR3 protein. The sample gives more than 900 distinct CDR3 sequences, over 9.5% of which show up once; approximately 11% is in the top ten. The time point: sample taken at primary tumor resection. The specimen was normal lung tissue next to the tumor, collected at surgery. The receptors derive from a female donor with early-stage non-small cell lung cancer.

This clonotype has only a few counts. This beta chain came through as a stray read in a library set up for alpha chains, and its size says little. V usage is TRBV7-2 and J usage is TRBJ2-1; weak D call: TRBD2 (6 bases). The germline V gene encodes CDR1 SGHTA and CDR2 FQGNSA. The CDR3 sequence is 15 residues long. The germline V and J ends were trimmed by 0 bases and 5 bases, with 11 bases remaining between them. The DNA of the CDR3 is TGTGCCAGCAGCTTAGCGCGGGACTTCAACAATGAGCAGTTCTTC. This sequence encodes CASSLARDFNNEQFF. The variable domain in full, completed from reference TRBV7-2 and TRBJ2-1, reads GAGVSQSPSNKVTEKGKDVELRCDPISGHTALYWYRQSLGQGLEFLIYFQGNSAPDKSGLPSDRFSAERTGGSVSTLTIQRTQQEDSAVYLCASSLARDFNNEQFFGPGTRLTVL.

This clonotype is labeled medium-sized. This beta chain is an unintended read in a library built for alpha chains; its size means little. The chain uses TRBV12-5 and TRBJ2-7; possible D gene TRBD2, 5 bases. This CDR3 spans 11 amino acids. Germline V gene sequence: CDR1 LGHNT, CDR2 FRNRAP. Trimming stripped 3 bases from V and 6 bases from J, with 6 bases between. The CDR3 is CASGFGGEQYF. In DNA form, the CDR3 reads TGTGCTAGTGGTTTTGGAGGCGAGCAGTACTTC.

This clonotype was counted a few times. This beta chain is an off-target read within a library intended for alpha chains, so its frequency means little. V usage is TRBV7-9 and J usage is TRBJ2-3; no clear D. This CDR3 has 14 amino acids. V shed 1 base and J shed 4 bases, with 9 bases lying between them. Germline V CDR1 and CDR2: SEHNR, FQNEAQ (reference sequence). For the CDR3, the DNA is TGTGCCAGCAGCTTAGAAGGGTGGGCAGATACGCAGTATTTT. It codes for CASSLEGWADTQYF.

Regarding this clonotype: This beta chain represents an off-target read in a library built for alpha chains; its size is of limited meaning. The V gene is TRBV4-2, the J gene TRBJ2-3, with D possibly matching TRBD2 (5 bases). The V and J ends lost 1 base and 1 base respectively, with 12 bases between them. Germline CDR1 is LGHNA and CDR2 is YNFKEQ. The CDR3 contains 16 residues. Written as DNA, the CDR3 is TGTGCCAGCAGCCAAGGGACTTTCCCTCGCACAGATACGCAGTATTTT. Translation gives CASSQGTFPRTDTQYF.

By frequency in the sample, this clonotype is large. Little can be read into the size of this beta chain, an off-target read in a library designed for alpha chains. The J gene is TRBJ2-7, the V gene TRBV12-3 or TRBV12-4; weak D call: TRBD2 (6 bases). This CDR3 spans 14 amino acids. The ends were cut back, 7 bases at V and 3 bases at J, with 16 bases in the middle. CDR3 amino acids: CASTHGGYLYEQYF. The CDR3 DNA is TGTGCCAGCACCCATGGGGGGTACCTCTACGAGCAGTACTTC.

This clonotype is deemed medium-sized. Within a library made for alpha chains, this beta chain is off target, and its count is uninformative. The rearrangement uses TRBV30 and TRBJ2-3, with 10 bases matching TRBD1. V dropped 8 bases and J dropped 0; count of bases not matched to a gene: 5. Germline V gene data show CDR1 as GTSNPN and CDR2 as SVGIG (reference sequence). The CDR3 runs to 14 residues. CDR3 DNA sequence: TGTGCCGCTGACAGGGGGCTCAGCACAGATACGCAGTATTTT. It translates to CAADRGLSTDTQYF.

On this clonotype itself: Found in a library prepared for alpha chains, this beta chain is an off-target read, and its abundance has little meaning. V is TRBV11-2 and J is TRBJ2-7, with no clear D. The CDR3 sequence is 13 residues long. Germline CDR1 reads SGHAT; CDR2 reads FQNNGV. Trimming cost V 8 bases and J 6 bases, with 17 bases left between them. CDR3 amino acids: CASSLGYDSEQYF. In DNA, the CDR3 is TGTGCCAGCTCTTTAGGGTATGATTCCGAGCAGTACTTC.

By frequency in the sample, this clonotype is medium-sized. The library was prepared for alpha chains; this beta chain is a stray read, so its frequency means little. This chain uses TRBV7-9 with TRBJ2-7; D may be TRBD2 (6 bases). The germline CDR1 and CDR2 sequences are SEHNR and FQNEAQ (reference sequence). V was shortened by 5 bases and J by 7 bases, with 15 bases between the two germline ends. The CDR3 covers 13 residues. The CDR3 nucleotides are TGTGCCAGCAGCGTCGCCCCGGGGGTAGAGCAGTACTTC. Its protein product is CASSVAPGVEQYF. Drawing the rest from reference TRBV7-9 and TRBJ2-7, the complete variable domain is DTGVSQNPRHKITKRGQNVTFRCDPISEHNRLYWYRQTLGQGPEFLTYFQNEAQLEKSRLLSDRFSAERPKGSFSTLEIQRTEQGDSAMYLCASSVAPGVEQYFGPGTRLTVT.

In regard to this clonotype: This beta chain represents an off-target read in a library built for alpha chains; its size is of limited meaning. Here the CDR3 DNA reads TGTGCCATCAAGGAAGAGGACCCAGAGCAGTACTTC. It specifies CAIKEEDPEQYF. The V call is TRBV10-3, the J call TRBJ2-7, with D hard to call. V was cut by 7 bases and J by 7 bases, with 14 bases left in between. Germline V gene data show CDR1 as ENHRY and CDR2 as SYGVKD. The CDR3 is made up of 12 amino acids.

This clonotype has just a few counts. Within a library made for alpha chains, this beta chain is off target, and its count is uninformative. The chain uses TRBV7-3 and TRBJ2-2, with D possibly matching TRBD1 (6 bases). Trimming left V 4 bases short and J 6 bases short, with 9 bases between. Per germline, CDR1 SGHTA and CDR2 FQGTGA. There are 13 residues in the CDR3. The CDR3 DNA sequence: TGTGCCAGCAGCTCTACAGGGTCCGGGGAGCTGTTTTTT. Protein product: CASSSTGSGELFF. The variable domain in full, completed from reference TRBV7-3 and TRBJ2-2, reads GAGVSQTPSNKVTEKGKYVELRCDPISGHTALYWYRQSLGQGPEFLIYFQGTGAADDSGLPNDRFFAVRPEGSVSTLKIQRTERGDSAVYLCASSSTGSGELFFGEGSRLTVL.

This clonotype was counted only a few times. In a library made to pick up alpha chains, this beta chain is a stray read with a size that means little. The V call is TRBV12-5, the J call TRBJ2-3; 10 bases are a match to TRBD1. The CDR3 is 16 residues long. Germline CDR1 is LGHNT and CDR2 is FRNRAP. J lost 3 bases, V lost 3 bases, and 6 bases had no gene match. CDR3 bases: TGTGCTAGTGGTTTCGAGCTGGGACAGGGGACAGATACGCAGTATTTT. Amino acids: CASGFELGQGTDTQYF.

Comment on this clonotype: Since it is a stray read in a library aimed at alpha chains, this beta chain has a size that is not meaningful. This chain connects TRBV19 to TRBJ1-5; D not resolved. The germline V and J ends were trimmed by 3 bases and 5 bases, with 14 bases remaining between them. Germline V gives CDR1 LNHDA, CDR2 SQIVND (reference sequence). This CDR3 has 15 residues. CDR3 DNA sequence: TGTGCCAGTAGTATGAGGCAGGTGTTTGATCAGCCCCAGCATTTT. Its translation is CASSMRQVFDQPQHF.

Details on this clonotype: For a library built for alpha chains, this beta chain is a stray read; little rests on its size. The chain joins TRBV9 to TRBJ2-6, with D perhaps matching TRBD1 (5 bases). Germline CDR1 is SGDLS and CDR2 is YYNGEE. CDR3 length: 15 residues. The V gene lost 7 bases and the J gene lost 2 bases, with 13 bases spanning the gap. This CDR3 reads CASETGNPGANVLTF. CDR3 in DNA: TGTGCCAGCGAAACAGGTAACCCTGGGGCCAACGTCCTGACTTTC.